This TCR beta chain came from a study of regulatory T cells in long-lasting Graves disease. Time point noted: newly diagnosed GD, antithyroid drugs for less than 3 months. From RNA extracted from PBMCs, the TCR library was made. With EDTA tubes as the receptacles, about 10 milliliters of peripheral blood were drawn. Assembly of TCR beta libraries relied on iRepertoire HTBI primers together with Arm-PCR of CDR3 regions. MiXCR, applied by TCRdb to the multiplex PCR reads, yields one record per CDR3 protein. The sample consists of around 320,000 distinct CDR3 sequences, approximately 15% of them appearing once. Regarding the study as a whole: With a small sample size, accuracy may have been reduced. Persistent disease preferred TRBV28, TRBJ1-2 and TRBJ2-5; new disease, TRBV20-1 and TRBJ2-1.

A word on this clonotype: The antigen is not known.

Germline CDR1 reads MNHGY; CDR2 reads SVAAGI. This CDR3 has 15 amino acids. Trimming at V came to 4 bases and at J to 2 bases, leaving 7 bases not matched to a gene. These data were likewise used in another study, on T cells in Graves' hyperthyroidism and ophthalmopathy. According to that study: The model's output predicted ophthalmopathy at a median of roughly 6.9 months prior to onset.

The specimen comprised peripheral blood mononuclear cells (PBMCs), sampled at new diagnosis, from a patient treated with antithyroid drugs. This clonotype was sampled from a middle-aged man with Graves disease. The chain links TRBV6-9 to TRBJ2-5; 7 nucleotides match TRBD1. The CDR3 DNA reads TGTGCCAGCAGTTTATTCCAGGGGGATCAAGAGACCCAGTACTTC. Its translation is CASSLFQGDQETQYF.